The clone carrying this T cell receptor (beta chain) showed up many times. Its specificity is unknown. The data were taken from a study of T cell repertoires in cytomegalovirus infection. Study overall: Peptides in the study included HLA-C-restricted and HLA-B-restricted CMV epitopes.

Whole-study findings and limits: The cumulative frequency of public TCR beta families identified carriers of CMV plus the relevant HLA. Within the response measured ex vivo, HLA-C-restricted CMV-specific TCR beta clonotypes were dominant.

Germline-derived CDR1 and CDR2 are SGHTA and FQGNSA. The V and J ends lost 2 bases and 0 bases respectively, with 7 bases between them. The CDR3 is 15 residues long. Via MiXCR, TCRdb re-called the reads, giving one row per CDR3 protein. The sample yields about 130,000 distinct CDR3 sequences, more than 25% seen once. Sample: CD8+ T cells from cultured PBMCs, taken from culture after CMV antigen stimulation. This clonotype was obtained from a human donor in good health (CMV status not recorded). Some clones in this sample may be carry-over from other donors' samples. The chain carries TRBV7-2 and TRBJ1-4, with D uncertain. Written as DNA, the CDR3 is TGTGCCAGCAGCTTAACTTTGACAACTAATGAAAAACTGTTTTTT. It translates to CASSLTLTTNEKLFF.